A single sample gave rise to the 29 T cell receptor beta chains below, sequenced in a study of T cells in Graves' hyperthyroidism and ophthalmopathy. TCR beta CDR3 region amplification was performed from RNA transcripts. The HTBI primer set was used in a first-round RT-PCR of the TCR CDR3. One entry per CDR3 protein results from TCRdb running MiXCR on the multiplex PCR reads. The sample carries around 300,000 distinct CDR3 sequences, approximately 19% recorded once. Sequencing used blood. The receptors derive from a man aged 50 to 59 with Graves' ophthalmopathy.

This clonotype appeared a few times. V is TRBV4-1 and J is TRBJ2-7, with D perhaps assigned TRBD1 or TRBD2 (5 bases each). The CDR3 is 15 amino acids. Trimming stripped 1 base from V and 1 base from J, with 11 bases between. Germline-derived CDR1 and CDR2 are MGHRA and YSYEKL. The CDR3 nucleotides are TGCGCCAGCAGCCAAGTGGAGGCAGGGTCCTACGAGCAGTACTTC. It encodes CASSQVEAGSYEQYF.

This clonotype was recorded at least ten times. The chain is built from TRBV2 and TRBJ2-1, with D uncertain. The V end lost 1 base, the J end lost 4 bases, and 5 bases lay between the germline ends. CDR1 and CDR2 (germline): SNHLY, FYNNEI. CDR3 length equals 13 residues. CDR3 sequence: CASSEGFYNEQFF. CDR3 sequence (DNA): TGTGCCAGCAGTGAAGGGTTTTACAATGAGCAGTTCTTC.

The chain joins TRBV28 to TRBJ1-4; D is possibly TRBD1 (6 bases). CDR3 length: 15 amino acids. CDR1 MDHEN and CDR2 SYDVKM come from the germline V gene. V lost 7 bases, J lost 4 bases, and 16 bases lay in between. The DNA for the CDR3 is TGTGCCAGCAACGGGGGGGCAGGTTATAATGAAAAACTGTTTTTT. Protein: CASNGGAGYNEKLFF.

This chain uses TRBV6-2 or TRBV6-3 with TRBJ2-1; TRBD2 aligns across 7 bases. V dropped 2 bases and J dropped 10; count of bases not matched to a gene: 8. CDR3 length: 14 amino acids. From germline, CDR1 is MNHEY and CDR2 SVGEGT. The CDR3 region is CASSYELAREEQFF. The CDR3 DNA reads TGTGCCAGCAGTTACGAGCTGGCGCGGGAGGAGCAGTTCTTC.

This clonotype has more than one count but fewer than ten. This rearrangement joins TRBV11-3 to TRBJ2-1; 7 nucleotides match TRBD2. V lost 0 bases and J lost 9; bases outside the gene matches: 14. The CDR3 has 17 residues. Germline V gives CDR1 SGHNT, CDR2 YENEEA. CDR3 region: CASSLDHGRERGGEQFF. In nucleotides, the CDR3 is TGTGCCAGCAGCTTAGATCACGGGCGGGAGAGGGGCGGTGAGCAGTTCTTC.

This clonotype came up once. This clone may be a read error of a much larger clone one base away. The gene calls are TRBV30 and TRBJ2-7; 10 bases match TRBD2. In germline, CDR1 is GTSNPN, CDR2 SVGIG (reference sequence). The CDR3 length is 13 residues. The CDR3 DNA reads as TGTGCCTGTGGAACCCGGACTAGCGGCGAGCGGTACTTC. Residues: CACGTRTSGERYF.

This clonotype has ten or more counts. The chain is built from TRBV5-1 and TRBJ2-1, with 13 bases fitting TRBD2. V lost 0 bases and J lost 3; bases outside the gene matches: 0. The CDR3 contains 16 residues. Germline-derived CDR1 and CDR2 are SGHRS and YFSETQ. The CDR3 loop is CASSLGTSGSYNEQFF. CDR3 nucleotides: TGCGCCAGCAGCTTGGGGACTAGCGGGAGCTACAATGAGCAGTTCTTC.

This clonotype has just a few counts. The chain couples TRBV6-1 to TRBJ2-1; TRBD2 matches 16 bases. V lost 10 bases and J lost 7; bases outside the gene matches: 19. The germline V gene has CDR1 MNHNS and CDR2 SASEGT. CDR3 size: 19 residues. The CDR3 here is CATKQNSGTSGRVGNEQFF. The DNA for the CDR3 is TGTGCCACCAAACAGAATTCCGGGACTAGCGGGAGGGTTGGAAATGAGCAGTTCTTC.

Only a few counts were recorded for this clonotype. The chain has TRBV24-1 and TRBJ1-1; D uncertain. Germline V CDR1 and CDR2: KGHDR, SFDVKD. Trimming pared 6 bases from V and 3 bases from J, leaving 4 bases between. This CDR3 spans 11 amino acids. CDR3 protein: CATSKDTEAFF. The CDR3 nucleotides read TGTGCCACCAGTAAAGACACTGAAGCTTTCTTT.

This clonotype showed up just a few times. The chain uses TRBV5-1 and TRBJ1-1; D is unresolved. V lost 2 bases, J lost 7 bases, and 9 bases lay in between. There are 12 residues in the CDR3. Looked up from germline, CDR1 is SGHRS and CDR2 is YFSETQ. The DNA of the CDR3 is TGCGCCAGCAGCTTTCGTGGGGATGAAGCTTTCTTT. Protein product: CASSFRGDEAFF.

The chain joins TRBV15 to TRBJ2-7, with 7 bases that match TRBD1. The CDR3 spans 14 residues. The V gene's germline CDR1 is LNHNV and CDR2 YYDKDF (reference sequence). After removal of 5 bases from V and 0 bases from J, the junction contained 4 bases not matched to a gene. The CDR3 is CATSGRDSSYEQYF. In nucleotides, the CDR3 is TGTGCCACCAGCGGCCGGGACAGCTCCTACGAGCAGTACTTC.

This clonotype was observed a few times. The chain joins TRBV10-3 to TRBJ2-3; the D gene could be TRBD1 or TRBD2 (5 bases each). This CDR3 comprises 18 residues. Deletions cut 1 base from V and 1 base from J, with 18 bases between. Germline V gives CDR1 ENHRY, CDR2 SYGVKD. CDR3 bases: TGTGCCATCAGTGAGTGGGGACGCCAAGAAGGTGGCACAGATACGCAGTATTTT. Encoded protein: CAISEWGRQEGGTDTQYF.

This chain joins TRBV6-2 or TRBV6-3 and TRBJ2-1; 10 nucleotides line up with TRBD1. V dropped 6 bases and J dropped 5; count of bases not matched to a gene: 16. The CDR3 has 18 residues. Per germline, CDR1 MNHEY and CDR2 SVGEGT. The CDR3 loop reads CASRIPGTGARLNNEQFF. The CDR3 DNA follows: TGTGCCAGCAGAATCCCCGGGACAGGGGCGCGTCTAAACAATGAGCAGTTCTTC.

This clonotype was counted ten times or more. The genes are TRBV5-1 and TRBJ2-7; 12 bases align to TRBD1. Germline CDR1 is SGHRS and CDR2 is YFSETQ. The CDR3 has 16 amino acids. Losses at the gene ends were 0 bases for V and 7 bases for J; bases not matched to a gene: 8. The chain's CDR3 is CASSLEGGQGAREQYF. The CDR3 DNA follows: TGCGCCAGCAGCTTGGAAGGGGGACAGGGGGCGCGGGAGCAGTACTTC.

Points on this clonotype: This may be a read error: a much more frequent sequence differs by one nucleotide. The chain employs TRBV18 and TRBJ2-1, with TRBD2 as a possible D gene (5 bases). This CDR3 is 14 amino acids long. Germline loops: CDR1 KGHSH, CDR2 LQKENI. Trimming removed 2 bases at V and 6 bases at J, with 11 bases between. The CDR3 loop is CASSPEGLPNEQFF. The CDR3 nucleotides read TGTGCCAGCTCACCAGAGGGTTTGCCCAATGAGCAGTTCTTC.

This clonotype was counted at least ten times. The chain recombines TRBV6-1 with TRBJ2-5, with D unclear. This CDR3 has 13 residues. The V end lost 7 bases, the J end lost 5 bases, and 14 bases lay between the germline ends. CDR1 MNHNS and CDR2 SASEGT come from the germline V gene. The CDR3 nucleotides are TGTGCCAGCACCCCCCTCCTAGGGGAGACCCAGTACTTC. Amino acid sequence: CASTPLLGETQYF.

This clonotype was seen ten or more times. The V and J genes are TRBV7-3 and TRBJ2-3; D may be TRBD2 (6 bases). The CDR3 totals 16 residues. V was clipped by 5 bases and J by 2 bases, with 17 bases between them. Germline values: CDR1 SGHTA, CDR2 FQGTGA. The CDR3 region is CASSPGGLSLTDTQYF. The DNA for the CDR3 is TGTGCCAGCAGCCCCGGGGGACTCTCCCTCACAGATACGCAGTATTTT.

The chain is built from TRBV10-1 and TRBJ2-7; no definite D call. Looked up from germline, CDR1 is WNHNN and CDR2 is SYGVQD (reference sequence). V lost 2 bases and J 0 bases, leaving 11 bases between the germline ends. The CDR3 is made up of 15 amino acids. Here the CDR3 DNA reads TGCGCCAGCAGTGAGGTTAAGAACAGCTCCTACGAGCAGTACTTC. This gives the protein CASSEVKNSSYEQYF.

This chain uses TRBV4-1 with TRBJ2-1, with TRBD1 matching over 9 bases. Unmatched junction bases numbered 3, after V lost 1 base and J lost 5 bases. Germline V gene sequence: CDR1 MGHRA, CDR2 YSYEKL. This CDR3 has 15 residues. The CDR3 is CASSQGGTGNNEQFF. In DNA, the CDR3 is TGCGCCAGCAGCCAAGGGGGGACAGGGAACAATGAGCAGTTCTTC.

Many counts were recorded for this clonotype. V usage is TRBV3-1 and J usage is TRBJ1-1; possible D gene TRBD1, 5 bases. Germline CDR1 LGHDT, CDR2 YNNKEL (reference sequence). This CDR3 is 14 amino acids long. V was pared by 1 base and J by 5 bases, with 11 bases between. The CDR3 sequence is CASSQGGDRTEAFF. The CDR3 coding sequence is TGTGCCAGCAGCCAAGGGGGCGATAGGACTGAAGCTTTCTTT.

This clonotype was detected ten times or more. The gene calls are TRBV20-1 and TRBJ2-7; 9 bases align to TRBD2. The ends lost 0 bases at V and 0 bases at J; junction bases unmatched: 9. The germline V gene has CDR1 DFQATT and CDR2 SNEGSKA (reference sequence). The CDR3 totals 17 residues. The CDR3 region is CSARDLPLAGYSYEQYF. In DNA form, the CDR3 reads TGCAGTGCTAGAGATTTGCCACTAGCGGGCTACTCCTACGAGCAGTACTTC.

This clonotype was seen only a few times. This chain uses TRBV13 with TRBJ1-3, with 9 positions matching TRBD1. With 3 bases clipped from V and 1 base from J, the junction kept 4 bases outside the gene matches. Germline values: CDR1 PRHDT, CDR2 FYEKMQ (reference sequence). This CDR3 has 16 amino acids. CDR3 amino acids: CASSFGQGISGNTIYF. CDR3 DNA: TGTGCCAGCAGCTTTGGACAGGGGATATCTGGAAACACCATATATTTT.

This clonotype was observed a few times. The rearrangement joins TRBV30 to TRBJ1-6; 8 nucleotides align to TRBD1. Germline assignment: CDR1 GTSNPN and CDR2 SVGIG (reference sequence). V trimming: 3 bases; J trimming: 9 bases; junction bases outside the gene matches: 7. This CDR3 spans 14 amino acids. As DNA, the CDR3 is TGTGCCTGGAGGGGCAGGGGGCTTTCTTCACCCCTCCACTTT. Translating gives CAWRGRGLSSPLHF.

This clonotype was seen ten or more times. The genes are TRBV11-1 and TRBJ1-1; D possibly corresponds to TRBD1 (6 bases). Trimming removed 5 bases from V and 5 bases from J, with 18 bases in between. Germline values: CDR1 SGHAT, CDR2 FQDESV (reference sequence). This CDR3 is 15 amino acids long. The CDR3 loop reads CASSIVKGVKTEAFF. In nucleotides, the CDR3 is TGTGCCAGCAGCATCGTGAAGGGGGTAAAGACTGAAGCTTTCTTT.

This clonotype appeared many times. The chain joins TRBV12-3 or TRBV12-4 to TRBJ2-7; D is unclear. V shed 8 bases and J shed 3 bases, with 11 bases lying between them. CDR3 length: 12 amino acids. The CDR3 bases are TGTGCCAGCGGTAAGGGCGTCTACGAGCAGTACTTC. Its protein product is CASGKGVYEQYF.

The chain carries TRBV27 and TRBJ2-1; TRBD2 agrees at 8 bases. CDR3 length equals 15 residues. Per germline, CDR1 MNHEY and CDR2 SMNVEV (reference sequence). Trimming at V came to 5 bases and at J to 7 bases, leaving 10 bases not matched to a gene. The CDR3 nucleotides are TGTGCCAGCAGTCTACTGGGACTAGAGAGGAATGAGCAGTTCTTC. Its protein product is CASSLLGLERNEQFF.

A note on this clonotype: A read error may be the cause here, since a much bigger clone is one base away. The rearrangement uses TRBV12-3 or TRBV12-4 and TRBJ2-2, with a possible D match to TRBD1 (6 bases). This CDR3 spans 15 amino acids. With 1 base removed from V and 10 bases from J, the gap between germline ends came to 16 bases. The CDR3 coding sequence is TGTGCCAGCAGTTTAGAAGTTCCCTGGACAGAGGAGCTGTTTTTT. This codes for CASSLEVPWTEELFF.

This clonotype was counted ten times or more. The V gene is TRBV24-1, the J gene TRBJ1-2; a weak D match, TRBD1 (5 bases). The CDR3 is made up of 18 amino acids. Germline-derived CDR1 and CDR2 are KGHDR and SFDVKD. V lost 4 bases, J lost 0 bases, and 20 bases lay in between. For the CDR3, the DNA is TGTGCCACCAGTGAGAGCTCGGGGGGAAACAGCGCTAACTATGGCTACACCTTC. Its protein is CATSESSGGNSANYGYTF.

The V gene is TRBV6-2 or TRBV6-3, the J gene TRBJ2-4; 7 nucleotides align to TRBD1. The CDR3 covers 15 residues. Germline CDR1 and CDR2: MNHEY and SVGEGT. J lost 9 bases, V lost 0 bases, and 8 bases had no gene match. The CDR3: CASSYSGQGVGIQYF. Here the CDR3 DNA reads TGTGCCAGCAGTTACTCTGGCCAGGGGGTGGGCATTCAGTACTTC.